This TCR beta chain was recorded in a study of blood T cell repertoires in COVID-19. At the level of the study: PBMCs, B-cell-depleted T cells, or T cells provided the cDNA or gDNA that made up the material.

Authors' data handling: Nucleated cell counts were estimated from reference gene primer amplification. The table came from immunoSEQ multiplex PCR; TCRdb's copy has only in-frame clones and leaves some out. The V and J calls and clone size come from that table; D and trimming were worked out from the DNA. The table includes approximately 130,000 clones, approximately 83% detected once. CDR1 is SNHLY, CDR2 FYNNEI, per germline. V dropped 6 bases and J dropped 1 base, with 8 bases sitting between them. CDR3 size: 13 residues. The sequenced sample was peripheral blood. The chain couples TRBV2 to TRBJ2-3; D gene ambiguous. The sequence derives from a woman aged 45-65 years who had recovered from COVID-19. Written as DNA, the CDR3 is TGTGCCAGCAGAGGCGGCCGCACAGATACGCAGTATTTT. This sequence encodes CASRGGRTDTQYF.